This T cell receptor beta chain was obtained from a study of T cell repertoires in ileal Crohn's disease. For the study at large: Thiopurines (fewer than 12) or anti-TNF agents (approximately 20) were given postoperatively to about half.

Overall study results and limits: Active smokers at surgery had more clonal expansions than non-smokers.

Assay used: immunoSEQ multiplex PCR; TCRdb lists only in-frame clones, some missing. The repertoire holds under 15,000 clones, approximately 78% seen once, with approximately 11% in the top ten. The sample's time point: neoterminal ileum biopsy at postoperative endoscopy, about 6 months after surgery. Remarks on this clone: What it recognizes is unknown.

The CDR3 loop spans 14 amino acids. Germline CDR1 SGHAT, CDR2 FQNNGV. V lost 1 base and J lost 4, with 8 bases in between. This chain connects TRBV11-2 to TRBJ1-5; D uncertain. The TCR comes from an adult with Crohn's disease. Sequenced: ileal tissue. CDR3 DNA sequence: TGTGCCAGCAGCTTAGTCTGGACTAATCAGCCCCAGCATTTT. This codes for CASSLVWTNQPQHF.